In this sample, the clone carrying this TCR beta chain turned up a few times. What it recognizes is unknown. Not enrolled were patients with uncontrolled infection, other autoimmune disease, pregnancy or lactation. Diagnosing involved the use of clinical symptoms, serum thyroxine and TRAb, thyroid ultrasound and orbital computed tomography. CDR3 length equals 11 residues. Germline CDR1 is ENHRY and CDR2 is SYGVKD. The V end was cut by 8 bases, the J end by 8 bases, with 12 bases between. This entry comes from a study of T cells in Graves' hyperthyroidism and ophthalmopathy. Whole-study results and caveats: Onset of ophthalmopathy came a median around 6.5 months after the model predicted it.

Using RNA transcripts as the source, TCR beta CDR3 regions were amplified. The HTBI primer set drove a first-round RT-PCR of the TCR CDR3. TCRdb re-called the multiplex PCR reads with MiXCR, one entry per CDR3 protein. The table lists about 380,000 distinct CDR3 sequences, 18% of them singletons. The gene calls are TRBV10-3 and TRBJ1-1; D gene ambiguous. The TCR was taken from a man between 18 and 35 years old with Graves' ophthalmopathy. Sequenced sample: blood. The CDR3 protein is CAIRREGEAFF. The CDR3 bases are TGTGCCATCCGGAGGGAGGGAGAAGCTTTCTTT.